This TCR beta chain was sequenced in a study of OX40 agonist ivuxolimab in advanced cancers. Study findings and constraints: Clonal expansion by week 6 occurred in CD4+ and CD8+ blood T cells (at 0.1 to 3.0 mg/kg).

Regarding this clone: Its antigen is not identified.

This CDR3 is built from 17 residues. In germline, CDR1 is ENHRY, CDR2 SYGVKD. V shed 6 bases, J shed 7 bases, and the junction held 9 bases outside the gene matches. Here immunoSEQ multiplex PCR was the method, and the copy in TCRdb shows in-frame clones only, minus some. The sample records about 60,000 clones, about nine tenths being singletons. This sample comprised CD4+ or CD8+ T cells sorted from blood, obtained in a trial of the OX40 agonist ivuxolimab. The receptor was derived from an adult with an advanced solid tumor such as melanoma, head and neck, liver or kidney cancer. The chain employs TRBV10-3 and TRBJ2-1; 16 bases line up with TRBD2. This chain's CDR3 is CAIRPGLAGGPSNEQFF. The CDR3 coding sequence is TGTGCCATCAGGCCGGGACTAGCGGGAGGGCCGTCAAATGAGCAGTTCTTC.